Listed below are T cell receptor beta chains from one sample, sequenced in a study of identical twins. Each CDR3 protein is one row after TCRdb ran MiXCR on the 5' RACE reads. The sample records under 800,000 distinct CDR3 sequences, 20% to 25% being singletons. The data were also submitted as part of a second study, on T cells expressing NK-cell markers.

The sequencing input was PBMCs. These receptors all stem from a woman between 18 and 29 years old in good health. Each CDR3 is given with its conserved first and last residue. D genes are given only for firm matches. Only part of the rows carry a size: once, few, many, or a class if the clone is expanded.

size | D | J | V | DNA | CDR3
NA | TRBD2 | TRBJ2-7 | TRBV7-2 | TGTGCCAGCAGCTACCGGGGACTAGCGGGAGGGTACGAGCAGTACTTC | CASSYRGLAGGYEQYF
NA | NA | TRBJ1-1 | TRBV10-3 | TGTGCCATCAGTGACGACAGCCTCACTGAAGCTTTCTTT | CAISDDSLTEAFF
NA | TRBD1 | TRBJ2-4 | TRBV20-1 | TGCAGTTTACAGGGGGTTACCAAAAACATTCAGTACTTC | CSLQGVTKNIQYF
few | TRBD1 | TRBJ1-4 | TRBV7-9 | TGTGCCAGCAGTCATAGACAGGGCCCTAATGAAAAACTGTTTTTT | CASSHRQGPNEKLFF
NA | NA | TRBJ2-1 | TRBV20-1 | TGCAGTGCCCCCGGGACCGCCTATTGGGATGAGCAGTTCTTC | CSAPGTAYWDEQFF
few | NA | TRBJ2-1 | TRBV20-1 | TGCAGTGCTAGAGAGCCTAGATCCTACAATGAGCAGTTCTTC | CSAREPRSYNEQFF
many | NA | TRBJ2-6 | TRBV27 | TGTGCCAGCAGTTCTACACAGATTACCACAGGGGCCAACGTCCTGACTTTC | CASSSTQITTGANVLTF
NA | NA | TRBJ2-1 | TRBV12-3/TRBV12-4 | TGTGCCAGCAGTCCTGCCTCGGTGGCACATGAGCAGTTCTTC | CASSPASVAHEQFF
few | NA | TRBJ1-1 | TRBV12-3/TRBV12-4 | TGTGCCAGCAGTTTAAGCGAGAGCATGAACACTGAAGCTTTCTTT | CASSLSESMNTEAFF
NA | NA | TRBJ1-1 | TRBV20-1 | TGCAGTGCTAGAGATGGACGCCAACCTCAAGGAGCTTTCTTT | CSARDGRQPQGAFF
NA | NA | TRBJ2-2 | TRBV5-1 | TGCGCCAGCAGCACCCAGGTTGTTAACACCGGGGAGCTGTTTTTT | CASSTQVVNTGELFF
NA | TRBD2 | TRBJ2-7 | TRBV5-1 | TGCGCCAGCAGCTTGTACAGCGGGAGCCACGAGCAGTACTTC | CASSLYSGSHEQYF
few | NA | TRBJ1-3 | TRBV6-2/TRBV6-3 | TGTGCCAGCCGCGGGGACACATCTGGAAACACCATATATTTT | CASRGDTSGNTIYF
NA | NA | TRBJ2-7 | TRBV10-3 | TGTGCCATCAGTGTTACAGGGCTCGACGAGCAGTACTTC | CAISVTGLDEQYF
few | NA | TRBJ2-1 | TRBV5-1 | TGCGCCAGCGGCGCGGGCCCCTCCAACGGTGAGCAGTTCTTC | CASGAGPSNGEQFF
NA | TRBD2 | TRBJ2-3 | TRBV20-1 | TGCAGTGCTATCGGCGGGGGGGCAGGGGATACGCAGTATTTT | CSAIGGGAGDTQYF
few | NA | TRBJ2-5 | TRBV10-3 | TGTGCCATCAGTGATTGGACCCGAAGGGAGACCCAGTACTTC | CAISDWTRRETQYF
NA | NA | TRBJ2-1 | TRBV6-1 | TGTGCCAGCAGGGGGGACGTCAGCTCCTACAATGAGCAGTTCTTC | CASRGDVSSYNEQFF
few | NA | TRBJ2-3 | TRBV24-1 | TGTGCCACCAGCTGTGAGGGGTTATGGACAGATACGCAGTATTTT | CATSCEGLWTDTQYF
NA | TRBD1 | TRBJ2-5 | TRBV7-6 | TGTGCCAGCAGCTTAACACAGGGGGCTTACCAAGAGACCCAGTACTTC | CASSLTQGAYQETQYF
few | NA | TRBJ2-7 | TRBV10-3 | TGTGCCAGCGCCGGGAGCCTCGAGCAGTACTTC | CASAGSLEQYF
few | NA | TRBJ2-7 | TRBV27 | TGTGCCAGCAGTGACGGGGATCCCTACGAGCAGTACTTC | CASSDGDPYEQYF
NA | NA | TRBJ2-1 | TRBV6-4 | TGTGCCAGCAGCGCGGGAACAGACAATGAGCAGTTCTTC | CASSAGTDNEQFF
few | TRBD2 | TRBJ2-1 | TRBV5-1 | TGCGCCAGCAGCCCCCTAGCGGGAGAGGTGAATGAGCAGTTCTTC | CASSPLAGEVNEQFF
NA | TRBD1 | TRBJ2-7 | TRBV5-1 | TGCGCCAGCAGCTTAGACAGGGAGATCCCCTACGAGCAGTACTTC | CASSLDREIPYEQYF
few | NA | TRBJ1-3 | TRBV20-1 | TGCAGTGCTAGAGACCCGGGGGGGTATAACACCATATATTTT | CSARDPGGYNTIYF
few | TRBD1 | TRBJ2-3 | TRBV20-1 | TGCAGTGCTAGAGATCCAGGGGGATACACAGATACGCAGTATTTT | CSARDPGGYTDTQYF
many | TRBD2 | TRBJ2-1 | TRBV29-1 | TGCAGCGCCGTGGGACTAGCGGGCGAGCAGTTCTTC | CSAVGLAGEQFF
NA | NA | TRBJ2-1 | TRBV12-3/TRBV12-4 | TGTGCCAGCAGTCCCACTACCCCTAATGAGCAGTTCTTC | CASSPTTPNEQFF
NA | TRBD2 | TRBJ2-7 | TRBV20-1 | TGCAGTGTACCGGGACTAGCGGGAGTTTCTGTTTCCGAGCAGTACTTC | CSVPGLAGVSVSEQYF
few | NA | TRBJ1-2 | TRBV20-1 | TGCAGTGCTCAAGTGGGACACGCTTCCGGGGCGTGGGGCTACACCTTC | CSAQVGHASGAWGYTF
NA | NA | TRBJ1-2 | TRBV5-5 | TGTGCCAGCAGCTTGGGTGGAGAAGCTGACTATGGCTACACCTTC | CASSLGGEADYGYTF
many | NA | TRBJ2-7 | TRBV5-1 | TGCGCCAGCAGCTTGGTGGGGGCCTCCTACGAGCAGTACTTC | CASSLVGASYEQYF
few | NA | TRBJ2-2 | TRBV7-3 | TGTGCCAGCAGCTTAAACCAGGGGAACACCGGGGAGCTGTTTTTT | CASSLNQGNTGELFF
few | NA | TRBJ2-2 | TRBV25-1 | TGTGCCAGCAGTGAGGACAGATACACCGGGGAGCTGTTTTTT | CASSEDRYTGELFF
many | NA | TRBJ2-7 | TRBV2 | TGTGCCAGCAGAGCCGGGACGGTCCTAGAGCAGTACTTC | CASRAGTVLEQYF
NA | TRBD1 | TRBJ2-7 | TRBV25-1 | TGTGCCAGCACTGGGGACAGGCCCAGCGGGCAGTACTTC | CASTGDRPSGQYF
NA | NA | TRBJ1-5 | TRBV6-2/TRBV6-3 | TGTGCCAGCAGTTATTACAGATCCAACAATCAGCCCCAGCATTTT | CASSYYRSNNQPQHF
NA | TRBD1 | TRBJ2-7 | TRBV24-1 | TGTGCCACCAGTGATTCGGGACAGGGATACTACGAGCAGTACTTC | CATSDSGQGYYEQYF
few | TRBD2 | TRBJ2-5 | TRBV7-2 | TGTGCCAGCACGTCAGCGGGGGAGACCCAGTACTTC | CASTSAGETQYF
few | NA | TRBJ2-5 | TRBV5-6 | TGTGCCAGCAGCACCGGAGGGGTAGAGACCCAGTACTTC | CASSTGGVETQYF
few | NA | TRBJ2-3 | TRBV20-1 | TGCAGTGCTGGAGACCCTCTGTGGGGTACGCAGTATTTT | CSAGDPLWGTQYF
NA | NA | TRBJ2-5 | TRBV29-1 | TGCAGCGTTGATCTGGTTTTTGGGACCCAGTACTTC | CSVDLVFGTQYF
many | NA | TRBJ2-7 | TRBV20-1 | TGCAGTGCTAGAGAGGGGGGCCGAGGCACCTACGAGCAGTACTTC | CSAREGGRGTYEQYF
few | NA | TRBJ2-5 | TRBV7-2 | TGTGCCAGCAGCTCGCAAGCGGTGGAGACCCAGTACTTC | CASSSQAVETQYF
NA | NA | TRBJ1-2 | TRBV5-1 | TGCGCCAGCAGCTTGGACGGCAGATCAGGAGGCTACACCTTC | CASSLDGRSGGYTF
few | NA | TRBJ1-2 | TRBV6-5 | TGTGCCAGCAGTTCCAGGGCGGTGGCAAGGGGTTCTCTCTATGGCTACACCTTC | CASSSRAVARGSLYGYTF
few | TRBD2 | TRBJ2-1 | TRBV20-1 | TGCAGTGCTGTAAGCGGGAGAACCTACAATGAGCAGTTCTTC | CSAVSGRTYNEQFF
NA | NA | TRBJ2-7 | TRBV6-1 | TGTGCCAGCAGTGAACAAGGGACCCTCTACGAGCAGTACTTC | CASSEQGTLYEQYF
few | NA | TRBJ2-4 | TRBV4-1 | TGCGCCAGCAGCCAAGAAGGGCGCGGCAGGAGGAACAAATTAGCCAAAAACATTCAGTACTTC | CASSQEGRGRRNKLAKNIQYF
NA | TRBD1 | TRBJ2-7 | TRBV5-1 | TGCGCCAGCAGCTCCCACAGGGGTCGCGAGCAGTACTTC | CASSSHRGREQYF
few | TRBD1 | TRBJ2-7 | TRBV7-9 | TGTGCCAGCAGCCTAGGTGGGGGACAGGGTCTCGAGCAGTACTTC | CASSLGGGQGLEQYF
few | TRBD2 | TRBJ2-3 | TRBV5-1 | TGCGCCAGCAGTTCAGGTAGCGGGCGGGCCACAGATACGCAGTATTTT | CASSSGSGRATDTQYF